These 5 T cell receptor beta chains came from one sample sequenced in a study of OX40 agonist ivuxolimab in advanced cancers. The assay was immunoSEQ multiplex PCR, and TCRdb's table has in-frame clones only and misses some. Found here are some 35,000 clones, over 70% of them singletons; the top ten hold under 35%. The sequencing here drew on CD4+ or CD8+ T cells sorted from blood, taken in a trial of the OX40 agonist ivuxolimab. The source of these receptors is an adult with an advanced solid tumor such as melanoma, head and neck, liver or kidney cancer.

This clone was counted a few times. The CDR3 coding sequence is TGTGCCAGCAGCTCTTCAGGAGGGCTACCTGGGGCCAACGTCCTGACTTTC. This gives the protein CASSSSGGLPGANVLTF. This sequence joins TRBV7-9 and TRBJ2-6, with a possible D match to TRBD2 (6 bases). Trimming shortened V by 4 bases and J by 2 bases, and 15 bases separated the two germline ends. Germline values: CDR1 SEHNR, CDR2 FQNEAQ (reference sequence). The CDR3 runs 17 residues.

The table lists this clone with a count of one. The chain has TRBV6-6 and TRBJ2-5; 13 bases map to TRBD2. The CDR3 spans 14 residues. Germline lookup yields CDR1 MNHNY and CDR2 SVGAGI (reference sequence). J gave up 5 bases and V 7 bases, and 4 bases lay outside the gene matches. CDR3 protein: CASTGLAGVETQYF. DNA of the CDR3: TGTGCCAGCACCGGACTAGCGGGAGTTGAGACCCAGTACTTC.

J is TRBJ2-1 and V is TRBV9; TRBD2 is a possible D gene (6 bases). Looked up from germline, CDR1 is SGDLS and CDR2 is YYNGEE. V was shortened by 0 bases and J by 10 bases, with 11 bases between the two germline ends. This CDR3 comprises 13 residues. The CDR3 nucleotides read TGTGCCAGCAGCGTAGCTAATGCGGGAGAGCAGTTCTTC. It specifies CASSVANAGEQFF. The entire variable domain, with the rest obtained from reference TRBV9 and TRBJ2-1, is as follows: DSGVTQTPKHLITATGQRVTLRCSPRSGDLSVYWYQQSLDQGLQFLIQYYNGEERAKGNILERFSAQQFPDLHSELNLSSLELGDSALYFCASSVANAGEQFFGPGTRLTVL.

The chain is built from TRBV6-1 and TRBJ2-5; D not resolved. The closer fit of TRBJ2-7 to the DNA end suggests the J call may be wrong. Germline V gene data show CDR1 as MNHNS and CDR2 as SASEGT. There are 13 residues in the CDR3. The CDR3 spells CASSELTAYEQYF. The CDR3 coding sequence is TGTGCCAGCAGTGAACTCACAGCCTACGAGCAGTACTTC.

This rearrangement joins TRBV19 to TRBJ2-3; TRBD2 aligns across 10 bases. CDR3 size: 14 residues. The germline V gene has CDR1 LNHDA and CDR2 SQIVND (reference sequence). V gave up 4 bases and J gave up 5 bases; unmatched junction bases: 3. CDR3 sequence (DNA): TGTGCCAGTAGTAGGGGACTAGCGAGAGATACGCAGTATTTT. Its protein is CASSRGLARDTQYF.